This T cell receptor (beta chain) derives from a study of OX40 agonist ivuxolimab in advanced cancers. Across the whole study: Partial responses were seen in three patients, one with hepatocellular carcinoma and two with cutaneous melanoma.

This table comes from immunoSEQ multiplex PCR, and its TCRdb copy is limited to in-frame clones, with some not included. The sample holds tens of thousands of clones; about 89% are singletons and the top ten take roughly 30%. Per the germline V gene, CDR1 is SGDLS and CDR2 is YYNGEE. CDR3 length: 13 residues. With 4 bases removed from V and 5 bases from J, the gap between germline ends came to 13 bases. The TCR was taken from an adult with an advanced solid tumor such as melanoma, head and neck, liver or kidney cancer. Specimen: CD4+ or CD8+ T cells sorted from blood, collected in a trial of the OX40 agonist ivuxolimab. The chain couples TRBV9 to TRBJ2-7; D is possibly TRBD1 (5 bases). The CDR3 loop reads CASSPNRNHEQYF. The CDR3, as DNA: TGTGCCAGCAGCCCCAACAGGAACCACGAGCAGTACTTC. The whole variable domain, remainder taken from reference TRBV9 and TRBJ2-7, is DSGVTQTPKHLITATGQRVTLRCSPRSGDLSVYWYQQSLDQGLQFLIQYYNGEERAKGNILERFSAQQFPDLHSELNLSSLELGDSALYFCASSPNRNHEQYFGPGTRLTVT.